A selection of T cell receptor beta chains follows, all from one sample in a study of shared clonotypes between healthy human individuals. Profiling relied on immunoSEQ multiplex PCR, and the TCRdb table lists in-frame clones only, not all of them. The data hold millions of clones, with more than 90% observed a single time. Sequences were obtained from naive CD4+ T cells sorted from blood. The origin of the receptors is a man in his late teens or twenties in good health. CDR3s include the opening cysteine and the closing phenylalanine or tryptophan. The D gene is left open where the match is weak. Clone size is stated in some rows and not others, as once, few, many or a class when expanded.

V gene: TRBV10-2
D gene: TRBD2
clone size: NA
J gene: TRBJ2-1
CDR3 protein: CASRLAGNNEQFF
CDR3 DNA: TGCGCCAGCAGACTAGCGGGGAACAATGAGCAGTTCTTC

V gene: TRBV28
D gene: NA
clone size: few
J gene: TRBJ1-2
CDR3 protein: CASSPARGYTF
CDR3 DNA: TGTGCCAGCAGTCCCGCGCGGGGCTACACCTTC

V gene: TRBV5-1
D gene: NA
clone size: NA
J gene: TRBJ2-2
CDR3 protein: CASSSRRTLNTGELFF
CDR3 DNA: TGCGCCAGCAGCTCCAGGCGGACCCTAAACACCGGGGAGCTGTTTTTT

V gene: TRBV4-1
D gene: NA
clone size: NA
J gene: TRBJ1-2
CDR3 protein: CASSYDTGGFGYGYTF
CDR3 DNA: TGCGCCAGCAGCTATGATACCGGGGGATTTGGCTATGGCTACACCTTC

V gene: TRBV19
D gene: NA
clone size: NA
J gene: TRBJ1-1
CDR3 protein: CASSMKAQNTEAFF
CDR3 DNA: TGTGCCAGTAGTATGAAGGCACAAAACACTGAAGCTTTCTTT

V gene: TRBV20-1
D gene: NA
clone size: NA
J gene: TRBJ1-1
CDR3 protein: CSASSVPEAFF
CDR3 DNA: TGCAGTGCTAGTTCGGTGCCTGAAGCTTTCTTT

V gene: TRBV5-4
D gene: TRBD1
clone size: NA
J gene: TRBJ2-7
CDR3 protein: CASSSQGAEQYF
CDR3 DNA: TGTGCCAGCAGCTCACAGGGGGCAGAGCAGTACTTC

V gene: TRBV7-8
D gene: NA
clone size: NA
J gene: TRBJ2-2
CDR3 protein: CASSLVAGFYTGELFF
CDR3 DNA: TGTGCCAGCAGCTTAGTGGCAGGGTTCTACACCGGGGAGCTGTTTTTT

V gene: TRBV10-3
D gene: NA
clone size: NA
J gene: TRBJ2-7
CDR3 protein: CAISGQAASPSEQYF
CDR3 DNA: TGTGCCATCAGTGGACAGGCGGCCTCTCCTAGCGAGCAGTACTTC

V gene: TRBV5-6
D gene: NA
clone size: NA
J gene: TRBJ2-7
CDR3 protein: CASSLGQYEQYF
CDR3 DNA: TGTGCCAGCAGCTTGGGACAATACGAGCAGTACTTC

V gene: TRBV6-5
D gene: NA
clone size: NA
J gene: TRBJ1-5
CDR3 protein: CASSYGGNQPQHF
CDR3 DNA: TGTGCCAGCAGTTACGGTGGTAATCAGCCCCAGCATTTT

V gene: TRBV7-9
D gene: TRBD1
clone size: NA
J gene: TRBJ1-1
CDR3 protein: CASSPRQGGTEAFF
CDR3 DNA: TGTGCCAGCAGCCCCCGACAGGGGGGGACTGAAGCTTTCTTT

V gene: TRBV19
D gene: TRBD2
clone size: once
J gene: TRBJ2-7
CDR3 protein: CASSTRTSGGSYEQYF
CDR3 DNA: TGTGCCAGTAGTACGCGGACTAGCGGGGGTTCCTACGAGCAGTACTTC

V gene: TRBV4-1
D gene: NA
clone size: NA
J gene: TRBJ1-5
CDR3 protein: CASSQVIAGVANQPQHF
CDR3 DNA: TGCGCCAGCAGCCAAGTAATAGCAGGAGTGGCCAATCAGCCCCAGCATTTT

V gene: TRBV25-1
D gene: NA
clone size: few
J gene: TRBJ1-6
CDR3 protein: CASSEIRGGLHF
CDR3 DNA: TGTGCCAGCAGTGAAATCCGTGGGGGACTCCACTTT

V gene: TRBV2
D gene: NA
clone size: NA
J gene: TRBJ1-2
CDR3 protein: CASSEDQNYGYTF
CDR3 DNA: TGTGCCAGCAGTGAGGACCAGAACTATGGCTACACCTTC

V gene: TRBV2
D gene: TRBD1
clone size: NA
J gene: TRBJ1-4
CDR3 protein: CASSVRATGAEKLFF
CDR3 DNA: TGTGCCAGCAGTGTCCGGGCGACAGGGGCTGAAAAACTGTTTTTT

V gene: TRBV7-2
D gene: TRBD2
clone size: NA
J gene: TRBJ2-5
CDR3 protein: CASSLVFGTSGRNKETQYF
CDR3 DNA: TGTGCCAGCAGCTTAGTTTTCGGGACTAGCGGGAGAAACAAAGAGACCCAGTACTTC

V gene: TRBV7-2
D gene: NA
clone size: NA
J gene: TRBJ2-2
CDR3 protein: CASSRQAGSGELFF
CDR3 DNA: TGTGCCAGCAGCCGTCAGGCGGGAAGCGGGGAGCTGTTTTTT

V gene: TRBV7-2
D gene: NA
clone size: NA
J gene: TRBJ2-4
CDR3 protein: CASRRRGRVGDIQYF
CDR3 DNA: TGTGCCAGCAGACGCCGGGGCAGGGTAGGAGACATTCAGTACTTC

V gene: TRBV6-1
D gene: TRBD1
clone size: NA
J gene: TRBJ1-2
CDR3 protein: CASSWTGVLNYGYTF
CDR3 DNA: TGTGCCAGCAGTTGGACAGGGGTACTTAACTATGGCTACACCTTC